This entry lists 8 T cell receptor beta chains sequenced from one sample in a study of T cell responses to AZD1222 COVID-19 vaccine. Profiling relied on immunoSEQ multiplex PCR, and the TCRdb table lists in-frame clones only, not all of them. This table has fewer than 100,000 clones, around 84% appearing once. The specimen comprised peripheral blood, sampled 28 days after the second AZD1222 dose. Receptors were obtained from an adult who received the AZD1222 COVID-19 vaccine.

The chain uses TRBV24-1 and TRBJ2-1, with D perhaps TRBD2 (6 bases). CDR3 length: 14 amino acids. V lost 9 bases and J 5 bases, leaving 16 bases between the germline ends. Per germline, CDR1 KGHDR and CDR2 SFDVKD. The CDR3 is CATADRRAHNEQFF. The CDR3 DNA follows: TGTGCCACCGCTGACCGGAGGGCCCACAATGAGCAGTTCTTC.

The gene calls are TRBV27 and TRBJ1-1; D is ambiguous. Per the germline V gene, CDR1 is MNHEY and CDR2 is SMNVEV (reference sequence). V shed 4 bases and J shed 4 bases, with 10 bases lying between them. The length of the CDR3 is 13 residues. DNA for the CDR3: TGTGCCAGCAGTTCTACAGTTCGCACTGAAGCTTTCTTT. It specifies CASSSTVRTEAFF.

This chain links TRBV7-9 with TRBJ2-7; D gene ambiguous. The CDR3 runs to 15 residues. The germline V and J ends were trimmed by 4 bases and 7 bases, with 20 bases remaining between them. Germline lookup yields CDR1 SEHNR and CDR2 FQNEAQ (reference sequence). CDR3 amino acids: CASSSHPVGLGEQYF. CDR3 coding DNA: TGTGCCAGCAGCTCCCATCCCGTTGGGCTTGGGGAGCAGTACTTC.

The rearrangement joins TRBV7-2 to TRBJ1-2; D is perhaps TRBD1 (5 bases). The CDR3 loop spans 15 amino acids. The germline V and J ends were trimmed by 4 bases and 4 bases, with 16 bases remaining between them. Germline V gives CDR1 SGHTA, CDR2 FQGNSA. CDR3 in DNA: TGTGCCAGCAGCTCCGGGCCTCTAAGGGGCTATGGCTACACCTTC. Translating it yields CASSSGPLRGYGYTF.

This chain joins TRBV4-2 and TRBJ2-3; D gene unclear. CDR1 is LGHNA, CDR2 YNFKEQ, per germline. V was cut by 3 bases and J by 3 bases, with 7 bases left in between. The CDR3 totals 13 residues. The CDR3 here is CASSQEGTDTQYF. The CDR3 coding sequence is TGTGCCAGCAGCCAGGAAGGTACAGATACGCAGTATTTT.

The table lists this clone with many counts. An end of the junction differs from the germline gene, which may be a read error. The V gene is TRBV15, the J gene TRBJ2-7, with a tentative D call TRBD2 (7 bases). Germline lookup yields CDR1 LNHNV and CDR2 YYDKDF (reference sequence). CDR3 length equals 14 residues. CDR3 residues: CATRRGGDPFEQYF. Written as DNA, the CDR3 is TGTGCCACCAGAAGAGGGGGGGATCCGTTCGAGCAGTACTTC.

The chain uses TRBV6-2 or TRBV6-3 and TRBJ2-6; perhaps TRBD1 as D (5 bases). Trimming removed 2 bases at V and 1 base at J, with 12 bases between. CDR1 MNHEY and CDR2 SVGEGT come from the germline V gene. There are 17 residues in the CDR3. The CDR3 is CASSYGQGLSGANVLTF. The CDR3 nucleotides read TGTGCCAGCAGTTACGGGCAGGGCCTATCTGGGGCCAACGTCCTGACTTTC.

This clone was seen only a few times. The chain carries TRBV15 and TRBJ1-2; 7 bases line up with TRBD1. This CDR3 has 15 residues. With 2 bases clipped from V and 4 bases from J, the junction kept 7 bases outside the gene matches. Germline lookup yields CDR1 LNHNV and CDR2 YYDKDF (reference sequence). The CDR3 bases are TGTGCCACCAGCAGATCAAAGGGACAGTCCTATGGCTACACCTTC. Protein: CATSRSKGQSYGYTF.